Listed below are T cell receptor beta chains from one sample, sequenced in a study of blood T cells in healthy people across ages. TCRdb independently ran MiXCR on the 5' RACE reads; one entry per CDR3 protein. The table lists approximately 320,000 distinct CDR3 sequences, roughly 27% of them singletons. The sequenced sample consisted of blood. These receptor sequences come from a woman between 65 and 79 years old in good health. CDR3s include the opening cysteine and the closing phenylalanine or tryptophan. D genes are given only for firm matches. The size of a clone is reported for some rows only, either as once, few or many, or as a class for expanded clones.

>14|few|TRBD2|TRBJ2-1|TRBV20-1
CSARGTSGPNEQFF
TGCAGTGCTAGGGGGACTAGCGGGCCCAATGAGCAGTTCTTC
>14|few|NA|TRBJ1-4|TRBV20-1
CSAGRTASNEKLFF
TGCAGTGCTGGAAGGACGGCGTCTAATGAAAAACTGTTTTTT
>15|NA|TRBD1|TRBJ2-2|TRBV6-1
CASTQPTGQTGELFF
TGTGCCAGCACCCAGCCGACAGGGCAAACCGGGGAGCTGTTTTTT
>15|NA|NA|TRBJ1-5|TRBV7-2
CASSTGGGRTQPQHF
TGTGCCAGCAGCACCGGTGGGGGGCGTACTCAGCCCCAGCATTTT
>16|NA|TRBD2|TRBJ2-1|TRBV13
CASRRTSGSSYNEQFF
TGTGCCAGCAGACGGACTAGCGGGAGCTCCTACAATGAGCAGTTCTTC
>15|NA|NA|TRBJ2-1|TRBV12-3/TRBV12-4
CASSPRTVTYNEQFF
TGTGCCAGCAGTCCCCGGACTGTTACCTACAATGAGCAGTTCTTC
>12|few|NA|TRBJ2-7|TRBV28
CVVGTAHYEQYF
TGTGTTGTCGGTACAGCTCATTACGAGCAGTACTTC
>13|NA|NA|TRBJ2-7|TRBV20-1
CSALEKTAYEQYF
TGCAGTGCTCTAGAAAAGACCGCCTACGAGCAGTACTTC
>14|NA|NA|TRBJ2-7|TRBV5-1
CASSYGLGGGEQYF
TGCGCCAGCAGCTACGGACTAGGGGGCGGCGAGCAGTACTTC
>14|NA|TRBD1|TRBJ1-5|TRBV2
CASDEGGQDQPQHF
TGTGCCAGCGATGAAGGGGGCCAAGATCAGCCCCAGCATTTT
>14|few|NA|TRBJ1-5|TRBV28
CASSPGPGLQPQHF
TGTGCCAGCAGTCCGGGACCGGGACTACAGCCCCAGCATTTT
>12|NA|NA|TRBJ2-7|TRBV5-1
CASSLRGAEQYF
TGCGCCAGCAGCTTGCGGGGGGCCGAGCAGTACTTC
>15|NA|TRBD2|TRBJ2-7|TRBV5-1
CASSLEASGSYEQYF
TGCGCCAGCAGCTTGGAGGCTAGCGGGAGTTACGAGCAGTACTTC
>16|few|NA|TRBJ1-4|TRBV7-9
CASKPQGTSGNEKLFF
TGTGCCAGCAAACCCCAAGGCACTTCTGGAAATGAAAAACTGTTTTTT
>14|few|NA|TRBJ2-1|TRBV12-3/TRBV12-4
CASSRVGVYNEQFF
TGTGCCAGCAGTCGGGTGGGGGTCTACAATGAGCAGTTCTTC
>15|NA|NA|TRBJ2-3|TRBV20-1
CSAPGGTTRTDTQYF
TGCAGTGCTCCAGGGGGGACAACACGCACAGATACGCAGTATTTT
>12|NA|NA|TRBJ1-4|TRBV28
CALGSANEKLFF
TGTGCCCTGGGGTCAGCTAATGAAAAACTGTTTTTT
>15|NA|TRBD2|TRBJ2-3|TRBV20-1
CSASGLAGVTDTQYF
TGCAGTGCTAGCGGCCTAGCGGGAGTCACAGATACGCAGTATTTT
>13|few|NA|TRBJ2-2|TRBV9
CASSVGDTGELFF
TGTGCCAGCAGCGTAGGAGACACCGGGGAGCTGTTTTTT
>15|NA|TRBD2|TRBJ2-5|TRBV24-1
CATSVGTSGKETQYF
TGTGCCACCAGTGTGGGGACTAGCGGGAAAGAGACCCAGTACTTC
>15|NA|NA|TRBJ2-4|TRBV4-3
CASSQVGGRVDIQYF
TGCGCCAGCAGCCAAGTGGGGGGCAGGGTAGACATTCAGTACTTC
>12|NA|NA|TRBJ2-1|TRBV20-1
CSAALQLNEQFF
TGCAGTGCTGCACTCCAATTAAATGAGCAGTTCTTC
>17|NA|TRBD2|TRBJ2-5|TRBV20-1
CSARDHTAGGNQETQYF
TGCAGTGCTAGAGATCACACAGCGGGAGGGAACCAAGAGACCCAGTACTTC
>11|NA|NA|TRBJ2-5|TRBV7-9
CASEAGETQYF
TGTGCCAGCGAAGCGGGAGAGACCCAGTACTTC
>14|NA|TRBD2|TRBJ2-5|TRBV7-3
CASSSGLAGARSFF
TGTGCCAGCAGCTCCGGACTAGCGGGAGCTCGGTCGTTCTTC
>14|few|TRBD2|TRBJ2-7|TRBV29-1
CSALGGRSSYEQYF
TGCAGCGCTTTGGGGGGGAGGAGCTCCTACGAGCAGTACTTC
>15|NA|TRBD2|TRBJ2-7|TRBV20-1
CSAEHLAGPSYEQYF
TGCAGTGCTGAACACCTAGCGGGACCATCCTACGAGCAGTACTTC
>16|NA|NA|TRBJ2-7|TRBV3-1
CASSQDVGTGVNEQYF
TGTGCCAGCAGCCAAGATGTAGGGACGGGGGTTAACGAGCAGTACTTC
>17|few|TRBD2|TRBJ2-3|TRBV5-1
CASSPRLGGGPPDTQYF
TGCGCCAGCAGCCCCAGGTTGGGGGGAGGGCCCCCAGATACGCAGTATTTT
>14|NA|NA|TRBJ2-5|TRBV3-1
CASSRGQQKETQYF
TGTGCCAGCAGCCGCGGACAGCAAAAAGAGACCCAGTACTTC
>14|NA|NA|TRBJ2-2|TRBV5-1
CASSLDGNAGELFF
TGCGCCAGCAGCTTGGATGGGAACGCCGGGGAGCTGTTCTTT